The source of this T cell receptor beta chain is a study of post-analysis software for immune sequencing data. Study as a whole: The disease courses spanned relapsing-remitting, secondary progressive and progressive-relapsing forms of multiple sclerosis.

With 1 base removed from V and 0 bases from J, the gap between germline ends came to 8 bases. CDR1 and CDR2 (germline): MNHEY, SMNVEV (reference sequence). This CDR3 has 15 residues. A note on this clonotype: Its target is unknown.

Sequencing libraries made from TCR beta cDNA carried unique molecular identifiers. MiXCR, run by TCRdb on the PCR reads, gives a single entry per CDR3 protein. The repertoire holds about 540,000 distinct CDR3 sequences, with roughly 34% as singletons. General study results and limits: A handful of TRBV segments, including TRBV5-6, TRBV5-1 and TRBV20-1, were more frequent in patients than controls.

This chain uses TRBV27 with TRBJ2-3; possibly TRBD2 for D (5 bases). The sample taken for sequencing was blood. The sequence was obtained from a girl aged 2-17 years with multiple sclerosis. Written as DNA, the CDR3 is TGTGCCAGCAGTTTATTAAGGACTAGCACAGATACGCAGTATTTT. It yields the protein CASSLLRTSTDTQYF.